Each of the 28 T cell receptor beta chains below was sequenced from the same sample in a study of CD8+CD57+ T cells in acquired aplastic anemia. Sequencing involved patients with CD8+CD57+ cell expansion previously shown by flow cytometry. TCR beta VDJ and CDR3 profiling used genomic DNA as template. TCRdb recomputed calls from the reads with MiXCR, one row per CDR3 protein. Of some 170,000 distinct CDR3 sequences in the sample, about 60% were seen once. Sequencing was performed on sorted CD4+, CD8+, or CD8+CD57+ T cells (not recorded which) from PBMCs. Receptors originate from a human donor with aplastic anemia.

This clonotype was recorded once. This rearrangement joins TRBV10-3 to TRBJ2-5, with D tentatively TRBD2 (6 bases). Trimming pared 11 bases from V and 3 bases from J, leaving 25 bases between. Per germline, CDR1 ENHRY and CDR2 SYGVKD. This CDR3 is built from 16 residues. CDR3 nucleotide sequence: TGTGCCGCCGAAGCCGGGATGGTTGGGGGGAAAGAGACCCAGTACTTC. It codes for CAAEAGMVGGKETQYF.

The rearrangement joins TRBV2 to TRBJ2-7, with TRBD1 matching over 10 bases. Looked up from germline, CDR1 is SNHLY and CDR2 is FYNNEI. J was trimmed by 4 bases and V by 6 bases; bases with no gene match: 12. The CDR3 consists of 16 residues. CDR3 sequence (DNA): TGTGCCAGCAGGAGGGACAGGGGCCCTGCGATTTACGAGCAGTACTTC. This translates into CASRRDRGPAIYEQYF.

This rearrangement joins TRBV7-9 to TRBJ1-4; TRBD1 might be the D (5 bases). V shed 1 base and J shed 5 bases, with 11 bases lying between them. The CDR3 runs to 15 residues. The germline gives CDR1 SEHNR, CDR2 FQNEAQ (reference sequence). The CDR3 region has the DNA TGTGCCAGCAGCTTAGTTACAGGAGCCAATGAAAAACTGTTTTTT. The encoded protein is CASSLVTGANEKLFF.

Note on this clonotype: One end of the junction does not line up with germline, which may come from a read error. This rearrangement joins TRBV29-1 to TRBJ1-4; D is undetermined. Germline CDR1 and CDR2: SQVTM and ANQGSEA. CDR3 length: 15 residues. The CDR3 bases are TGCAGCGTTGAAGAGAGGGCCAACACTAGTGAAAAACTGTTTTTT. Amino acid sequence: CSVEERANTSEKLFF.

The rearrangement joins TRBV24-1 to TRBJ1-2; D is ambiguous. Germline loops: CDR1 KGHDR, CDR2 SFDVKD. The V end lost 4 bases, the J end lost 5 bases, and 7 bases lay between the germline ends. The CDR3 is 12 amino acids. Here the CDR3 DNA reads TGTGCCACCAGTGAGTGGGCTTATGGCTACACCTTC. Encoded protein: CATSEWAYGYTF.

Turning to this clonotype: At one of its ends the junction is not consistent with the germline gene, which may arise from a read error. V and J are TRBV7-8 and TRBJ1-5; D unclear. The germline CDR1 and CDR2 sequences are SGHVS and FQNEAQ. This CDR3 has 14 amino acids. In DNA form, the CDR3 reads TGTGCCTGCAGCTTAGGAGGGAGCAATCAGCCCCGGCATTTT. Protein sequence: CACSLGGSNQPRHF. The whole variable domain, remainder taken from reference TRBV7-8 and TRBJ1-5, is GAGVSQSPRYKVAKRGQDVALRCDPISGHVSLFWYQQALGQGPEFLTYFQNEAQLDKSGLPSDRFFAERPEGSVSTLKIQRTQQEDSAVYLCACSLGGSNQPRHFGDGTRLSIL.

This clonotype was seen many times. CDR3 DNA sequence: TGTGCCAGCGGGATCCTTGAACTCACAGATACGCAGTATTTT. Amino acids: CASGILELTDTQYF. The genes are TRBV7-9 and TRBJ2-3; unclear D gene. The V end was cut by 8 bases, the J end by 2 bases, with 14 bases between. Germline V gene data show CDR1 as SEHNR and CDR2 as FQNEAQ (reference sequence). The CDR3 is 14 residues long.

This clonotype was observed a few times. The chain uses TRBV20-1 and TRBJ1-5, with D tentatively TRBD1 (5 bases). Trimming removed 4 bases from V and 0 bases from J, with 10 bases in between. The length of the CDR3 is 14 residues. Germline V lookup: CDR1 DFQATT, CDR2 SNEGSKA (reference sequence). The CDR3 DNA is TGCAGTGCTACCCAGGGTAATAGCAATCAGCCCCAGCATTTT. Amino acid sequence: CSATQGNSNQPQHF.

The gene calls are TRBV12-3 or TRBV12-4 and TRBJ1-2; 8 nucleotides agree with TRBD1. The CDR3 loop spans 13 amino acids. Trimming removed 6 bases from V and 8 bases from J; junction bases left unmatched: 8. CDR3 sequence: CASSTGQGRGYTF. DNA for the CDR3: TGTGCCAGCAGCACCGGACAGGGAAGAGGCTACACCTTC.

This clonotype was seen a few times. The J gene is TRBJ1-3, the V gene TRBV29-1; D call uncertain. This CDR3 spans 14 amino acids. CDR1 and CDR2 from the germline V gene are SQVTM and ANQGSEA. V was shortened by 7 bases and J by 0 bases, with 13 bases between the two germline ends. The CDR3: CSAREAYSGNTIYF. The CDR3 DNA reads TGCAGCGCAAGGGAGGCGTACTCTGGAAACACCATATATTTT.

In its sample, this clonotype was seen once. The rearrangement joins TRBV5-1 to TRBJ1-4; D remains unclear. The CDR3 is made up of 9 amino acids. Trimming shortened V by 4 bases and J by 11 bases, and 3 bases separated the two germline ends. The germline V gene has CDR1 SGHRS and CDR2 YFSETQ. CDR3 bases: TGCGCCAGCAGCCAGAAACTGTTTTTT. Translated, it gives CASSQKLFF.

The chain is built from TRBV7-9 and TRBJ2-7; 8 bases map to TRBD1. Germline-derived CDR1 and CDR2 are SEHNR and FQNEAQ (reference sequence). J was trimmed by 10 bases and V by 5 bases; bases with no gene match: 10. This CDR3 region has 13 residues. CDR3 region: CASSLVPGQDQYF. For the CDR3, the DNA is TGTGCCAGCAGCCTCGTCCCGGGACAGGATCAGTACTTC.

CDR3 nucleotides: TGCAGTGCTGCACACCGGGACAGGGCTGGAAACACCATATATTTT. This translates into CSAAHRDRAGNTIYF. The chain joins TRBV20-1 to TRBJ1-3, with TRBD1 matching 9 bases. The CDR3 sequence is 15 residues long. Germline-derived CDR1 and CDR2 are DFQATT and SNEGSKA (reference sequence). V dropped 5 bases and J dropped 2; count of bases not matched to a gene: 7.

Remarks on this clonotype: At one end the junction does not follow the germline gene, possibly because of a read error. The chain is built from TRBV13 and TRBJ2-7; unclear D gene. Germline CDR1 reads PRHDT; CDR2 reads FYEKMQ (reference sequence). CDR3 length: 13 residues. Here the CDR3 reads CASSLLENYEQYF. The CDR3 bases are TGCGCCAGCAGCTTGTTGGAAAACTACGAGCAGTACTTC.

This clonotype is medium-sized within its sample. This chain connects TRBV27 to TRBJ2-7; TRBD1 matches 8 bases. Germline loops: CDR1 MNHEY, CDR2 SMNVEV (reference sequence). The CDR3 is 16 amino acids. The J segment lost 5 bases and the V segment lost 9 bases, leaving 18 bases of the junction unmatched. CDR3: CASREGTGRPGDEQYF. The CDR3 nucleotides read TGTGCCAGTCGCGAAGGGACAGGCCGACCTGGCGACGAGCAGTACTTC.

This rearrangement joins TRBV5-4 to TRBJ1-2; D not resolved. The CDR3 extends over 12 amino acids. V was cut by 4 bases and J by 8 bases, with 12 bases left in between. Germline CDR1 is SGHNT and CDR2 is YYREEE (reference sequence). CDR3 sequence (DNA): TGTGCCAGCAGCCAAACTGGGAACGGCTACACCTTC. Encoded protein: CASSQTGNGYTF. The complete variable domain, with remaining parts taken from reference TRBV5-4 and TRBJ1-2, reads ETGVTQSPTHLIKTRGQQVTLRCSSQSGHNTVSWYQQALGQGPQFIFQYYREEENGRGNFPPRFSGLQFPNYSSELNVNALELDDSALYLCASSQTGNGYTFGSGTRLTVV.

There are a few counts of this clonotype. The V gene is TRBV20-1, the J gene TRBJ2-1; D uncertain. Germline V CDR1 and CDR2: DFQATT, SNEGSKA (reference sequence). Deletions cut 3 bases from V and 9 bases from J, with 21 bases between. This CDR3 comprises 15 residues. The CDR3 region is CSARYLSWGKSEQFF. As DNA, the CDR3 is TGCAGTGCTAGGTACCTCTCTTGGGGAAAGTCTGAGCAGTTCTTC.

The chain combines TRBV10-2 with TRBJ2-1; 7 bases are shared with TRBD1. Trimming removed 7 bases from V and 7 bases from J; junction bases left unmatched: 4. This CDR3 has 12 residues. Germline V CDR1 and CDR2: WSHSY, SAAADI. In nucleotides, the CDR3 is TGCGCCAGCATGCAGGGGGTGAATGAGCAGTTCTTC. The encoded protein is CASMQGVNEQFF.

This clonotype was counted a few times. This chain links TRBV15 with TRBJ2-7; the match to TRBD1 covers 9 bases. V dropped 8 bases and J dropped 3; count of bases not matched to a gene: 2. The germline gives CDR1 LNHNV, CDR2 YYDKDF (reference sequence). The CDR3 contains 12 residues. The CDR3 sequence: CATGTGRYEQYF. In DNA form, the CDR3 reads TGTGCCACCGGGACAGGGCGCTACGAGCAGTACTTC.

This clonotype was seen a handful of times. The chain carries TRBV7-6 and TRBJ1-2; weak D call: TRBD1 (5 bases). The length of the CDR3 is 13 residues. With 1 base removed from V and 7 bases from J, the gap between germline ends came to 10 bases. The germline CDR1 and CDR2 sequences are SGHVS and FNYEAQ. The CDR3 DNA reads as TGTGCCAGCAGCTTAGGGGGGGTAGGTGGCTACACCTTC. It translates to CASSLGGVGGYTF.

Ten or more counts support this clonotype. This chain connects TRBV29-1 to TRBJ1-1; possibly TRBD1 for D (5 bases). Germline assignment: CDR1 SQVTM and CDR2 ANQGSEA. CDR3 length: 13 residues. Trimming left V 3 bases short and J 0 bases short, with 8 bases between. CDR3 protein: CSVDGGVNTEAFF. CDR3 coding DNA: TGCAGCGTTGATGGAGGGGTGAACACTGAAGCTTTCTTT.

This clonotype was counted at least ten times. The genes are TRBV12-3 or TRBV12-4 and TRBJ1-4, with a possible D match to TRBD1 (6 bases). Trimming stripped 5 bases from V and 8 bases from J, with 18 bases between. The CDR3 runs 15 residues. The chain's CDR3 is CASSPGGAAGEKLFF. The CDR3 DNA follows: TGTGCCAGCAGTCCCGGGGGGGCGGCGGGGGAAAAACTGTTTTTT.

This clonotype was counted a few times. The rearrangement uses TRBV24-1 and TRBJ1-2; 7 positions agree with TRBD1. The trim removed 2 bases at V and 2 bases at J, leaving 1 base unmatched. Germline V gene sequence: CDR1 KGHDR, CDR2 SFDVKD. This CDR3 has 14 amino acids. This CDR3 reads CATSDSDRNYGYTF. CDR3 DNA: TGTGCCACCAGTGATTCGGACAGGAACTATGGCTACACCTTC.

The rearrangement links TRBV20-1 to TRBJ1-2, with 9 nucleotides matching TRBD1. Germline assignment: CDR1 DFQATT and CDR2 SNEGSKA (reference sequence). There are 15 residues in the CDR3. V was clipped by 7 bases and J by 5 bases; unmatched bases: 14. CDR3 bases: TGCAGTGTCTCGCTCGGGGGACAGGGAAATTATGGCTACACCTTC. Its protein is CSVSLGGQGNYGYTF.

This clonotype was picked up a small number of times. The chain recombines TRBV2 with TRBJ2-3, with a tentative D call TRBD2 (5 bases). Germline V gene sequence: CDR1 SNHLY, CDR2 FYNNEI. V dropped 3 bases and J dropped 6 bases, with 7 bases sitting between them. This CDR3 region has 12 residues. The chain's CDR3 is CASSERADTQYF. CDR3 coding DNA: TGTGCCAGCAGTGAGAGGGCGGATACGCAGTATTTT.

A note on this clonotype: A junction boundary mismatches the germline segment, possibly from a read error. The chain is built from TRBV11-2 and TRBJ2-3, with 11 bases fitting TRBD2. CDR1 SGHAT and CDR2 FQNNGV come from the germline V gene. This CDR3 region has 17 residues. CDR3 nucleotides: TGTGCCGGCAGCCCCTCACTAGCGGGAGCGGGGGCAGATACGCAGTATTTT. It is translated as CAGSPSLAGAGADTQYF.

In its sample, this clonotype was seen a few times. This rearrangement joins TRBV24-1 to TRBJ2-3; D is undetermined. The V end lost 4 bases, the J end lost 5 bases, and 9 bases lay between the germline ends. The CDR3 is made up of 13 amino acids. Germline CDR1 KGHDR, CDR2 SFDVKD. Written as DNA, the CDR3 is TGTGCCACCAGTGACTCAACCGAAGATACGCAGTATTTT. Translation: CATSDSTEDTQYF.

The V call is TRBV5-1, the J call TRBJ2-3; 8 bases agree with TRBD1. V was clipped by 4 bases and J by 1 base; unmatched bases: 5. Per germline, CDR1 SGHRS and CDR2 YFSETQ. CDR3 length equals 15 residues. The CDR3 here is CASSIQGQGTDTQYF. CDR3 nucleotides: TGCGCCAGCAGCATACAGGGACAGGGCACAGATACGCAGTATTTT.